These 9 T cell receptor beta chains were all obtained from the same sample, sequenced in a study of shared clonotypes between healthy human individuals (dated by TCRdb to 2020 to 2021). CD8 naive samples were CD45RO-negative cells positively selected for CCR7, giving a CD45RA+CCR7+ population that excluded TemRA cells. Library preparation was by the immunoSEQ multiplex PCR assay. The clones in this table, taken by TCRdb from immuneACCESS, are in-frame only. Not every clone is retained; where verified, under half of the shortfall comes from an unresolved V gene, and the cause of the rest is unknown. In all, the sample holds a few million clones, and 93% of those were seen once. The ten largest account for less than 2% of the sample. Sample: naive CD8+ T cells from PBMCs. The cell subset or site label for this specimen denotes: CD45RA+CCR7+. The receptors come from a man aged 18-30 years in good health. Some clones in this sample may be carry-over from other donors' samples.

This chain joins TRBV7-6 and TRBJ2-5; no clear D. This CDR3 region has 13 residues. V was cut by 5 bases and J by 0 bases, with 7 bases left in between. The germline gives CDR1 SGHVS, CDR2 FNYEAQ. DNA for the CDR3: TGTGCCAGCAGCCCAGGTTACCAAGAGACCCAGTACTTC. The encoded protein is CASSPGYQETQYF.

With respect to this clone: Mismatch with germline at one junction end may stem from a read error. V is TRBV29-1 and J is TRBJ2-7; D may match TRBD1 or TRBD2 (5 bases each). In germline, CDR1 is SQVTM, CDR2 ANQGSEA. The CDR3 spans 10 residues. The CDR3 DNA reads as TGCAGCGTTGATGACGGGACGAGGAGGTTC. The encoded protein is CSVDDGTRRF.

The V call is TRBV5-1, the J call TRBJ2-7; maybe TRBD2 (6 bases). This CDR3 has 16 amino acids. Germline lookup yields CDR1 SGHRS and CDR2 YFSETQ. Between the trimmed V and J ends, which lost 0 bases and 0 bases, there was a span of 13 bases. The CDR3 loop is CASSLAGGGSSYEQYF. The DNA of the CDR3 is TGCGCCAGCAGCTTGGCCGGCGGAGGGAGCTCCTACGAGCAGTACTTC.

The chain combines TRBV6-6 with TRBJ1-1; D is undetermined. The CDR3 covers 15 residues. V was cut by 1 base and J by 3 bases, with 12 bases left in between. Germline lookup yields CDR1 MNHNY and CDR2 SVGAGI (reference sequence). CDR3 bases: TGTGCCAGCAGTTACTTGCCCGGGCGTGACACTGAAGCTTTCTTT. It is translated as CASSYLPGRDTEAFF.

The V gene is TRBV5-1, the J gene TRBJ2-5, with TRBD1 identical over 7 bases. V was pared by 4 bases and J by 2 bases, with 8 bases of the junction left unmatched. The CDR3 is 15 amino acids. Germline lookup yields CDR1 SGHRS and CDR2 YFSETQ. The CDR3 loop is CASSPGTELQETQYF. CDR3 DNA sequence: TGCGCCAGCAGCCCCGGGACAGAACTACAAGAGACCCAGTACTTC.

CDR3 loop: CASSLGGPNTGELFF. DNA of the CDR3: TGTGCCAGCAGCTTAGGAGGACCGAACACCGGGGAGCTGTTTTTT. The rearrangement uses TRBV7-6 and TRBJ2-2; the D is unclear. The CDR3 extends over 15 amino acids. Germline-derived CDR1 and CDR2 are SGHVS and FNYEAQ. The germline V and J ends were trimmed by 1 base and 0 bases, with 6 bases remaining between them.

This rearrangement joins TRBV11-1 to TRBJ1-5; tentatively, D is TRBD1 (5 bases). The ends were cut back, 3 bases at V and 7 bases at J, with 13 bases in the middle. The CDR3 spans 14 residues. From germline, CDR1 is SGHAT and CDR2 FQDESV (reference sequence). The CDR3 DNA follows: TGTGCCAGCAGCTTGCCGGGGGGAGGACAGCCCCAGCATTTT. Amino acids: CASSLPGGGQPQHF.

V and J are TRBV30 and TRBJ1-1, with D uncertain. The CDR3 runs 13 residues. Germline CDR1 is GTSNPN and CDR2 is SVGIG (reference sequence). V was trimmed by 4 bases and J by 6 bases, leaving 15 bases between them. As DNA, the CDR3 is TGTGCCTGGAACCCGGACTCGAGCTCTGAAGCTTTCTTT. It specifies CAWNPDSSSEAFF.

J is TRBJ1-1 and V is TRBV19; no clear D. Germline V gene lookup returns CDR1 LNHDA and CDR2 SQIVND (reference sequence). Trimming removed 4 bases at V and 3 bases at J, with 6 bases between. This CDR3 is built from 12 residues. The CDR3 loop is CASSREYTEAFF. CDR3 in DNA: TGTGCCAGTAGTAGAGAATACACTGAAGCTTTCTTT.